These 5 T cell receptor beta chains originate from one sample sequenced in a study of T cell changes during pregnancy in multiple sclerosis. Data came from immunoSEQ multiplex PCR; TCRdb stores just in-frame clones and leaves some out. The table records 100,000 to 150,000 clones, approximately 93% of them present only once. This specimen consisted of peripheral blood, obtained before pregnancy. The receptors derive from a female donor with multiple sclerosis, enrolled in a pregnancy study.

CDR3 nucleotide sequence: TGTGCCAGCAGCTCCGAGCTAATGTACACAGATACGCAGTATTTT. This encodes CASSSELMYTDTQYF. This chain uses TRBV5-4 with TRBJ2-3; D is undetermined. Trimming took 3 bases from V and 2 from J, leaving 13 bases between them. CDR3 length equals 15 residues. CDR1 SGHNT and CDR2 YYREEE come from the germline V gene (reference sequence).

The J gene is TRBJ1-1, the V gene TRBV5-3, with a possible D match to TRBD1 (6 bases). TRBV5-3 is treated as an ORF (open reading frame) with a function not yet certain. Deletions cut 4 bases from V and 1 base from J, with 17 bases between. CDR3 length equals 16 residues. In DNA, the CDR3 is TGTGCCAGAAGCCTGCGTTGGGACAAGCCGAACACTGAAGCTTTCTTT. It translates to CARSLRWDKPNTEAFF.

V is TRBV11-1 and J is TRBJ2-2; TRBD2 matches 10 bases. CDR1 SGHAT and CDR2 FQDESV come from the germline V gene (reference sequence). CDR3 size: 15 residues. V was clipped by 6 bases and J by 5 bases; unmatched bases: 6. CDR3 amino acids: CASSFTSGVTGELFF. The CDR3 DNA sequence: TGTGCCAGCAGTTTTACTAGCGGGGTTACCGGGGAGCTGTTTTTT.

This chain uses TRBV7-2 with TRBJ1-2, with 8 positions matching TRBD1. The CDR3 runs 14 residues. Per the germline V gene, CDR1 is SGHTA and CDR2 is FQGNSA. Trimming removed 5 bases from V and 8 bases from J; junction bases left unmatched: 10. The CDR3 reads CASSPQGAQGGYTF. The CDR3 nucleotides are TGTGCCAGCAGCCCCCAGGGGGCCCAAGGGGGCTACACCTTC.

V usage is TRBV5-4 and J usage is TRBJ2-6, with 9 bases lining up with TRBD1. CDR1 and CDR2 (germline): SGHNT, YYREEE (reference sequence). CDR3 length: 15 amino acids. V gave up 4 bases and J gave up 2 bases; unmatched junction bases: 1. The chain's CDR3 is CASSRTGAGANVLTF. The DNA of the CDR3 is TGTGCCAGCAGCCGGACAGGGGCTGGGGCCAACGTCCTGACTTTC.